This TCR beta chain was observed in a study of monozygotic twins with inflammatory bowel disease (dated by TCRdb to the late 2010s). In the study overall: A total of 28 monozygotic twin pairs were included in the full study, comprising nine German pairs (four IBD-concordant, five IBD-discordant) and 19 IBD-discordant Danish pairs. The search for disease-associated traits relied mainly on comparing IBD patients with their genetically identical healthy co-twins within discordant pairs. Each individual had, on average, about 151 000 unique TCRalpha sequences and 181 000 unique TCRbeta sequences available for analysis.

The investigation overall reported the following: Because patients were on differing immunosuppressive treatments, the repertoires may have picked up extra background noise and inter-individual variability. The analysis was unable to tell apart different T cell subtypes. The results gave no support for a single strong signal or clonotype linked to IBD. Measured by the inverse Simpson index, TCRbeta repertoire diversity was lower in IBD patients than in their healthy co-twins. No difference in repertoire similarity was observed between concordant and discordant twins, possibly owing to limited statistical power. Compared with healthy twins, IBD patients had fewer clonotypes in common with other individuals, a difference most pronounced in patients showing signs of disease activity.

As to this clonotype: The antigen it recognizes is unknown.

Library creation used 5' RACE. The input for every TCR library was 3500 ng of total RNA. For each sample, cDNA synthesis was carried out in eight separate reactions using SMARTScribe reverse transcriptase. Unique molecular identifiers containing a 6-nucleotide sample barcode were introduced through template switching during cDNA synthesis. Two nested PCRs of about 16 and 10 cycles amplified the TCRalpha and TCRbeta cDNA, and bead purification followed each PCR. Before amplification, the cDNA was treated with uracil DNA-glycosylase and purified using the QIAquick PCR purification kit. The second PCR was the step at which Illumina TruSeq-compatible adapters and sample-specific barcodes were added. TapeStation and Qubit were used to check library quality and concentration, and about 5.2 ng of each library went into the pool. The pooled libraries were sequenced with 2 x 100 bp reads and custom sequencing primers on an Illumina HiSeq2500 single-index Rapid Run. Regarding the original processing steps: UMI-based consensus assembly with MiGEC version 1.2.6 was used to correct PCR and sequencing errors. V(D)J alignment, clonotype assembly and CDR3 extraction were performed with MiXCR version 2.1.1. To normalise gene usage, clonotype sharing and MAIT/NKT TCR abundance, the top 1000, 10 000 and 20 000 clonotypes in each sample were analysed. After downsampling to 27 000 UMIs, diversity was calculated as the inverse Simpson index using the vegan R package. Paired Mann-Whitney U tests on discordant twin pairs were used, with Benjamini-Hochberg multiple-testing correction. Following TCRdb reprocessing, every CDR3 protein sequence forms one entry, and DNA is not provided. TCRdb's processing, not the authors' own work, is the source of the V and J calls. This sample's table lists around 210,000 distinct CDR3 sequences. The top ten hold roughly 7.5% of the sample.

An approximately 2.3 ml peripheral blood sample was drawn into PAXgene tubes per donor and stored at -80°C. Without T cell sorting, total RNA was isolated from whole blood using the PAXgene blood miRNA kit on an automated QIAcube. Peripheral blood from monozygotic twin pairs concordant or discordant for inflammatory bowel disease was subjected to deep TCRalpha and TCRbeta repertoire profiling with unique molecular barcoding. Smoking habits were recorded for all twin pairs, and individuals were classified as current, former or never smokers. The CDR3, from cysteine to phenylalanine, totals 16 residues. No DNA is given. The germline V gene encodes CDR1 SGHVS and CDR2 FQNEAQ.

The chain is encoded by TRBV7-8 joined to TRBJ2-7; TCRdb picks TRBD2, but there is no DNA to check that call. Sequencing input: blood. The TCR originated in a human donor with ulcerative colitis or Crohn's disease, or a healthy co-twin of an affected twin (not recorded which). This receptor has the CDR3 CASSARGVAGSYEQYF.